This T cell receptor (beta chain) appears in the sequencing data of a study of identical twins. The CDR3 covers 14 residues. V lost 5 bases and J 9 bases, leaving 19 bases between the germline ends. Germline V lookup: CDR1 SGHTA, CDR2 FQGNSA. A few counts support this clonotype. TCRdb ran MiXCR on the 5' RACE reads and lists one entry per CDR3 protein. The top ten hold around 0.47% of the sample, which has about 530,000 distinct CDR3 sequences, around 24% seen once. The data also belong to a second study, concerning yellow fever vaccine responses in identical twins.

Sample: CD4+ T cells sorted from blood. V gene TRBV7-2 combines with J gene TRBJ2-5; TRBD2 is a possible D gene (5 bases). The clonotype comes from a woman aged 18-29 years in good health. The CDR3 nucleotides read TGTGCCAGCAGCCTGACCGGAACTGCGCGGGCCCAGTACTTC. Translating gives CASSLTGTARAQYF.